These 25 T cell receptor beta chains were sequenced from one sample in a study of cytomegalovirus exposure and HLA in healthy donors. PCR used 60 Vbeta primers and 13 Jbeta primers. Data came from immunoSEQ multiplex PCR; TCRdb stores just in-frame clones and leaves some out. This sample has around 160,000 clones; about 77% occur once, and the top ten carry 7% to 9%. Material for sequencing was PBMCs. Receptors originate from a male donor in good health and CMV-seropositive.

The J gene is TRBJ2-1, the V gene TRBV6-1; D perhaps matches TRBD1 (6 bases). Trimming removed 9 bases from V and 3 bases from J, with 12 bases in between. CDR3 size: 13 residues. Germline CDR1 MNHNS, CDR2 SASEGT. The CDR3 region has the DNA TGTGCCAGTTCGCAGGGGTTCTACAATGAGCAGTTCTTC. It is translated as CASSQGFYNEQFF.

This clone was recorded a few times. The chain's CDR3 is CASSGDYEQYF. CDR3 in DNA: TGTGCCAGCAGTGGCGACTACGAGCAGTACTTC. The chain recombines TRBV2 with TRBJ2-7, with no clear D. Per the germline V gene, CDR1 is SNHLY and CDR2 is FYNNEI. This CDR3 spans 11 amino acids. V was clipped by 4 bases and J by 3 bases, with 4 bases between them.

This chain joins TRBV7-3 and TRBJ2-5; TRBD2 matches at 12 bases. V was pared by 2 bases and J by 4 bases, with 8 bases of the junction left unmatched. Germline V lookup: CDR1 SGHTA, CDR2 FQGTGA. This CDR3 is built from 17 residues. The DNA of the CDR3 is TGTGCCAGCAGCTTACGGAGGCTAGCGGGGGGGGGAGAGACCCAGTACTTC. This translates into CASSLRRLAGGGETQYF.

This clone was detected many times. The V gene is TRBV2, the J gene TRBJ2-1; TRBD2 matches at 10 bases. The CDR3 has 17 amino acids. V lost 6 bases to trimming and J lost 2 bases; unmatched junction nucleotides: 10. Germline V gene data show CDR1 as SNHLY and CDR2 as FYNNEI. CDR3 DNA: TGTGCCAGCAGAGATGGGACTAGCGTGATAGCCTACAATGAGCAGTTCTTC. Its protein product is CASRDGTSVIAYNEQFF.

The J gene is TRBJ1-2, the V gene TRBV30; no clear D gene. Germline assignment: CDR1 GTSNPN and CDR2 SVGIG (reference sequence). V lost 3 bases to trimming and J lost 1 base, with 9 bases between them. This CDR3 is built from 13 residues. CDR3 protein: CAWSGGNNYGYTF. The CDR3 coding sequence is TGTGCCTGGAGCGGCGGGAATAACTATGGCTACACCTTC.

The chain couples TRBV29-1 to TRBJ1-1; 12 bases align to TRBD1. Germline lookup yields CDR1 SQVTM and CDR2 ANQGSEA. The V segment lost 7 bases and the J segment 6 bases; nucleotides outside the gene matches: 6. The CDR3 runs to 13 residues. The CDR3 DNA reads TGCAGCGGACGGGACAGGGGGCCCGCTGAAGCTTTCTTT. Encoded protein: CSGRDRGPAEAFF.

This clone has just a few counts. The chain uses TRBV5-4 and TRBJ2-5; maybe TRBD2 (7 bases). The germline V and J ends were trimmed by 0 bases and 5 bases, with 17 bases remaining between them. The CDR3 has 16 amino acids. From germline, CDR1 is SGHNT and CDR2 YYREEE (reference sequence). CDR3 residues: CASSLGPGGPLETQYF. CDR3 bases: TGTGCCAGCAGCTTGGGTCCCGGGGGGCCCCTGGAGACCCAGTACTTC.

This clone was seen a single time. The chain uses TRBV4-3 and TRBJ1-2; possible D gene TRBD1, 5 bases. CDR1 and CDR2 from the germline V gene are LGHNA and YSLEER. The CDR3 runs 14 residues. V shed 1 base and J shed 4 bases, with 10 bases lying between them. CDR3 sequence: CASSQGQFLYGYTF. The CDR3, as DNA: TGCGCCAGCAGCCAAGGACAGTTTCTCTATGGCTACACCTTC.

The V call is TRBV6-5, the J call TRBJ1-2, with D possibly being TRBD1 (5 bases). Germline CDR1 is MNHEY and CDR2 is SVGAGI. This CDR3 contains 13 residues. Trimming removed 5 bases at V and 3 bases at J, with 10 bases between. CDR3 region: CASSGGEYYGYTF. The CDR3 DNA is TGTGCCAGCAGTGGAGGGGAATACTATGGCTACACCTTC.

V is TRBV19 and J is TRBJ2-1; TRBD2 matches 10 bases. Germline values: CDR1 LNHDA, CDR2 SQIVND (reference sequence). The CDR3 loop spans 15 amino acids. With 10 bases clipped from V and 5 bases from J, the junction kept 11 bases outside the gene matches. The chain's CDR3 is CATSLLLAGNNEQFF. The CDR3 region has the DNA TGTGCCACCTCCCTACTACTAGCGGGGAACAATGAGCAGTTCTTC.

V is TRBV19 and J is TRBJ1-1; tentative D call: TRBD1 (6 bases). Per germline, CDR1 LNHDA and CDR2 SQIVND (reference sequence). V was pared by 5 bases and J by 1 base, with 14 bases between. The CDR3 consists of 15 residues. CDR3 coding DNA: TGTGCCAGTAGTCGCTTTCAACAGGGGAACACTGAAGCTTTCTTT. Its protein product is CASSRFQQGNTEAFF.

This clone turned up a few times. The chain recombines TRBV29-1 with TRBJ1-4; D ambiguous. The germline V and J ends were trimmed by 5 bases and 8 bases, with 9 bases remaining between them. Germline values: CDR1 SQVTM, CDR2 ANQGSEA. This CDR3 has 11 amino acids. The CDR3, as DNA: TGCAGCGTTAGGAACGGGGAAAAACTGTTTTTT. Translating gives CSVRNGEKLFF. Combining the CDR3 with reference TRBV29-1 and TRBJ1-4 gives the whole variable domain SAVISQKPSRDICQRGTSLTIQCQVDSQVTMMFWYRQQPGQSLTLIATANQGSEATYESGFVIDKFPISRPNLTFSTLTVSNMSPEDSSIYLCSVRNGEKLFFGSGTQLSVL.

This chain uses TRBV30 with TRBJ1-1; D is possibly TRBD1 (5 bases). Looked up from germline, CDR1 is GTSNPN and CDR2 is SVGIG (reference sequence). CDR3 length equals 13 residues. V lost 3 bases to trimming and J lost 0 bases, with 8 bases between them. CDR3 sequence (DNA): TGTGCCTGGAGACAGGCCATGAACACTGAAGCTTTCTTT. It codes for CAWRQAMNTEAFF.

V gene TRBV27 combines with J gene TRBJ1-1; no reliable D call. Germline V gene lookup returns CDR1 MNHEY and CDR2 SMNVEV (reference sequence). The ends were cut back, 7 bases at V and 4 bases at J, with 10 bases in the middle. CDR3 length: 12 amino acids. The CDR3 DNA follows: TGTGCCAGCAAACGGCCAGGCACTGAAGCTTTCTTT. Amino acids: CASKRPGTEAFF.

The chain couples TRBV6-5 to TRBJ2-5, with D tentatively TRBD1 (5 bases). V dropped 7 bases and J dropped 5 bases, with 20 bases sitting between them. The CDR3 covers 15 residues. Germline lookup yields CDR1 MNHEY and CDR2 SVGAGI. CDR3 bases: TGTGCCAGCACCGCCCAAACAGGACCCATCGAGACCCAGTACTTC. This encodes CASTAQTGPIETQYF.

The chain employs TRBV7-9 and TRBJ2-3, with a weak D call TRBD1 (8 bases). The CDR3 has 17 amino acids. Trimming removed 5 bases at V and 3 bases at J, with 21 bases between. The germline V gene has CDR1 SEHNR and CDR2 FQNEAQ (reference sequence). The CDR3 region is CASSLGQGGGGTDTQYF. CDR3 in DNA: TGTGCCAGCAGCCTTGGACAGGGCGGGGGAGGTACAGATACGCAGTATTTT. The complete variable domain, with remaining parts taken from reference TRBV7-9 and TRBJ2-3, reads DTGVSQNPRHKITKRGQNVTFRCDPISEHNRLYWYRQTLGQGPEFLTYFQNEAQLEKSRLLSDRFSAERPKGSFSTLEIQRTEQGDSAMYLCASSLGQGGGGTDTQYFGPGTRLTVL.

This clone was seen only a few times. The chain joins TRBV4-1 to TRBJ1-2; D ambiguous. The length of the CDR3 is 14 residues. Trimming shortened V by 4 bases and J by 3 bases, and 12 bases separated the two germline ends. Germline loops: CDR1 MGHRA, CDR2 YSYEKL. The CDR3 sequence: CASSLLTGDYGYTF. The CDR3 nucleotides are TGCGCCAGCAGCCTATTAACCGGGGACTATGGCTACACCTTC.

This chain links TRBV6-5 with TRBJ1-5; D might be TRBD1 (5 bases). V dropped 6 bases and J dropped 1 base, with 13 bases sitting between them. CDR3 length equals 15 residues. The germline CDR1 and CDR2 sequences are MNHEY and SVGAGI. This CDR3 is CASSKRGLSNQPQHF. Here the CDR3 DNA reads TGTGCCAGCAGCAAAAGGGGCTTGAGCAATCAGCCCCAGCATTTT.

V gene TRBV7-2 combines with J gene TRBJ2-4, with no clear D. Trimming left V 1 base short and J 1 base short, with 17 bases between. This CDR3 has 18 amino acids. Per the germline V gene, CDR1 is SGHTA and CDR2 is FQGNSA. CDR3 in amino acids: CASSLVVQNHEAKNIQYF. The CDR3 coding sequence is TGTGCCAGCAGCTTAGTAGTACAGAACCACGAGGCCAAAAACATTCAGTACTTC.

V gene TRBV19 combines with J gene TRBJ1-1; the match to TRBD1 covers 12 bases. The CDR3 spans 12 residues. V was clipped by 8 bases and J by 11 bases; unmatched bases: 6. The germline V gene has CDR1 LNHDA and CDR2 SQIVND (reference sequence). In DNA form, the CDR3 reads TGTGCCAGTGGGGGGGACAGGGGGCCTGCTTTCTTT. Translated, it gives CASGGDRGPAFF.

This chain uses TRBV9 with TRBJ2-5; 7 positions agree with TRBD1. Unmatched junction bases numbered 5, after V lost 4 bases and J lost 2 bases. The CDR3 totals 14 residues. CDR1 and CDR2 from the germline V gene are SGDLS and YYNGEE. CDR3 region: CASSTSGQQETQYF. The CDR3 nucleotides are TGTGCCAGCAGCACATCGGGACAGCAAGAGACCCAGTACTTC.

The chain uses TRBV5-6 and TRBJ2-5, with 11 bases lining up with TRBD2. The end of the DNA is better explained by TRBJ2-7, so the J call may be wrong. CDR3 length: 15 amino acids. In germline, CDR1 is SGHDT, CDR2 YYEEEE. In nucleotides, the CDR3 is TGTGCCAGCAGCTTGCTCGGGACTAGCGGATACGAGCAGTACTTC. This gives the protein CASSLLGTSGYEQYF.

The chain joins TRBV5-8 to TRBJ1-5, with TRBD1 as a possible D gene (6 bases). The V and J ends lost 4 bases and 5 bases respectively, with 22 bases between them. Per the germline V gene, CDR1 is SGHTS and CDR2 is YDEGEE. CDR3 length equals 17 residues. The CDR3 nucleotides are TGTGCCAGCAGCCGCGGCTGGCGATGGAAGGGGGATCAGCCCCAGCATTTT. It encodes CASSRGWRWKGDQPQHF.

The rearrangement joins TRBV7-2 to TRBJ1-3; tentative D call: TRBD1 (6 bases). The V end lost 5 bases, the J end lost 4 bases, and 9 bases lay between the germline ends. The CDR3 totals 13 residues. Germline values: CDR1 SGHTA, CDR2 FQGNSA. CDR3 DNA sequence: TGTGCCAGCAGCCGAAGGGGGGGAAACACCATATATTTT. Translated, it gives CASSRRGGNTIYF. Based on the CDR3 plus reference TRBV7-2 and TRBJ1-3, the full variable domain is GAGVSQSPSNKVTEKGKDVELRCDPISGHTALYWYRQSLGQGLEFLIYFQGNSAPDKSGLPSDRFSAERTGGSVSTLTIQRTQQEDSAVYLCASSRRGGNTIYFGEGSWLTVV.

The chain uses TRBV30 and TRBJ2-3; 7 bases match TRBD1. Looked up from germline, CDR1 is GTSNPN and CDR2 is SVGIG (reference sequence). V lost 4 bases, J lost 1 base, and 5 bases stayed unmatched. CDR3 length equals 14 residues. In DNA, the CDR3 is TGTGCCTGGACCCCCGGGACAGGCACAGATACGCAGTATTTT. Its protein product is CAWTPGTGTDTQYF.